Each of the 32 T cell receptor beta chains below was sequenced from the same sample in a study of OX40 agonist ivuxolimab in advanced cancers. TCRdb's table, derived via immunoSEQ multiplex PCR, lists solely in-frame clones and lacks some. The sample holds about 45,000 clones; around nine tenths are singletons and the top ten take roughly 0.98%. The input for sequencing was CD4+ or CD8+ T cells sorted from blood, taken in a trial of the OX40 agonist ivuxolimab. Receptors originate from an adult with an advanced solid tumor such as melanoma, head and neck, liver or kidney cancer.

This sequence joins TRBV30 and TRBJ2-5, with D possibly TRBD1 on 6 matching bases. With the DNA end fitting TRBJ2-7 better, the J assignment may be wrong. The germline V gene has CDR1 GTSNPN and CDR2 SVGIG (reference sequence). This CDR3 spans 13 amino acids. The CDR3 sequence is CAWSAQQGYEQYF. The CDR3 DNA follows: TGTGCCTGGAGTGCTCAACAGGGTTACGAGCAGTACTTC.

In this sample, this clone turned up a few times. V is TRBV10-3 and J is TRBJ2-7, with 11 bases fitting TRBD2. V gave up 7 bases and J gave up 10 bases; unmatched junction bases: 9. The CDR3 totals 13 residues. Looked up from germline, CDR1 is ENHRY and CDR2 is SYGVKD. CDR3 sequence reads: CAINSGTSGNQYF. CDR3 DNA: TGTGCCATCAATTCCGGGACTAGCGGCAATCAGTACTTC.

This clone has just one count. The V gene is TRBV6-5, the J gene TRBJ2-7; D perhaps matches TRBD2 (5 bases). Germline V gene lookup returns CDR1 MNHEY and CDR2 SVGAGI. The V end lost 6 bases, the J end lost 7 bases, and 19 bases lay between the germline ends. The CDR3 is 14 amino acids. CDR3 amino acids: CASREVLDGGEQYF. The CDR3 nucleotides read TGTGCCAGCAGGGAGGTCCTCGACGGCGGTGAGCAGTACTTC.

The gene calls are TRBV19 and TRBJ2-5; TRBD2 aligns across 9 bases. CDR1 is LNHDA and CDR2 is SQIVND in the germline V gene (reference sequence). CDR3 length equals 14 residues. V shed 7 bases, J shed 5 bases, and the junction held 8 bases outside the gene matches. The CDR3 loop is CASNPAGGYETQYF. The DNA for the CDR3 is TGTGCCAGTAATCCAGCGGGAGGCTATGAGACCCAGTACTTC.

This chain joins TRBV6-6 and TRBJ2-3; TRBD2 aligns across 9 bases. The CDR3 totals 15 residues. The germline CDR1 and CDR2 sequences are MNHNY and SVGAGI (reference sequence). V dropped 7 bases and J dropped 5; count of bases not matched to a gene: 10. The CDR3: CASTPRGGRRDTQYF. The CDR3, as DNA: TGTGCCAGCACTCCGCGGGGGGGGAGACGAGATACGCAGTATTTT.

V and J are TRBV4-1 and TRBJ2-3, with 13 positions matching TRBD2. The V gene's germline CDR1 is MGHRA and CDR2 YSYEKL. The CDR3 loop spans 17 amino acids. V trimming: 0 bases; J trimming: 5 bases; junction bases outside the gene matches: 5. The CDR3 DNA reads TGCGCCAGCAGCCAAGATACAACTAGCGGGAGGGAAGATACGCAGTATTTT. Translation: CASSQDTTSGREDTQYF.

CDR3 coding DNA: TGTGCCAGCAGCTGGGGACAGGGCTGGTCTCAGCCCCAGCATTTT. Its protein is CASSWGQGWSQPQHF. The chain is built from TRBV5-6 and TRBJ1-5; 9 nucleotides line up with TRBD1. Trimming cost V 3 bases and J 6 bases; bases outside gene matches: 7. The CDR3 contains 15 residues. Germline values: CDR1 SGHDT, CDR2 YYEEEE.

This chain links TRBV7-9 with TRBJ2-7; D not certain. V was trimmed by 2 bases and J by 6 bases, leaving 14 bases between them. This CDR3 has 14 amino acids. The germline V gene encodes CDR1 SEHNR and CDR2 FQNEAQ (reference sequence). CDR3 sequence: CASSLSTLGGEQYF. Here the CDR3 DNA reads TGTGCCAGCAGCTTATCGACTCTCGGCGGCGAGCAGTACTTC. Complete variable domain (other parts from reference TRBV7-9 and TRBJ2-7): DTGVSQNPRHKITKRGQNVTFRCDPISEHNRLYWYRQTLGQGPEFLTYFQNEAQLEKSRLLSDRFSAERPKGSFSTLEIQRTEQGDSAMYLCASSLSTLGGEQYFGPGTRLTVT.

The chain has TRBV12-2 and TRBJ1-2; whether TRBD1, the table's D call, matches the DNA was not checked. TRBV12-2 is a pseudogene. CDR3 length: 11 amino acids. This CDR3 reads CASRFYQGPRF. For the CDR3, the DNA is TGTGCAAGTCGCTTCTACCAGGGCCCCAGGTTC.

The chain has TRBV6-6 and TRBJ2-1; D is uncertain. Germline V gene data show CDR1 as MNHNY and CDR2 as SVGAGI (reference sequence). The V end lost 2 bases, the J end lost 3 bases, and 8 bases lay between the germline ends. The CDR3 spans 14 residues. The CDR3 DNA reads as TGTGCCAGCAGTTACCTGGCTGACTACAATGAGCAGTTCTTC. Its translation is CASSYLADYNEQFF.

This clone was found a few times. The J gene is TRBJ2-5, the V gene TRBV19, with a tentative D call TRBD2 (6 bases). This CDR3 is 15 amino acids long. Deletions cut 5 bases from V and 1 base from J, with 14 bases between. Germline CDR1 reads LNHDA; CDR2 reads SQIVND (reference sequence). The CDR3 region has the DNA TGTGCCAGTAGTCCTTTAGCGGCAACCCAAGAGACCCAGTACTTC. Protein sequence: CASSPLAATQETQYF.

This chain joins TRBV4-2 and TRBJ1-4; TRBD1 matches at 9 bases. There are 15 residues in the CDR3. CDR1 and CDR2 from the germline V gene are LGHNA and YNFKEQ. The V segment lost 4 bases and the J segment 8 bases; nucleotides outside the gene matches: 8. The CDR3 DNA reads TGTGCCAGCAGCCCACAACAGGGGGCTGGGGAAAAACTGTTTTTT. It codes for CASSPQQGAGEKLFF.

This sequence joins TRBV28 and TRBJ2-3; D is unresolved. The CDR3 has 13 amino acids. From germline, CDR1 is MDHEN and CDR2 SYDVKM. Deletions cut 3 bases from V and 1 base from J, with 5 bases between. The CDR3 sequence: CASSLDRTDTQYF. The CDR3 DNA reads TGTGCCAGCAGTTTGGACCGCACAGATACGCAGTATTTT.

The chain uses TRBV27 and TRBJ2-2; 7 nucleotides agree with TRBD1. The CDR3 extends over 15 amino acids. Germline CDR1 is MNHEY and CDR2 is SMNVEV (reference sequence). With 5 bases clipped from V and 2 bases from J, the junction kept 5 bases outside the gene matches. CDR3 DNA: TGTGCCAGCAGTCGCTGGACAGGAAACACCGGGGAGCTGTTTTTT. Amino acid sequence: CASSRWTGNTGELFF.

The rearrangement uses TRBV30 and TRBJ2-2; no clear D gene. The CDR3 is 13 residues long. CDR1 GTSNPN and CDR2 SVGIG come from the germline V gene (reference sequence). V lost 3 bases and J lost 1, with 6 bases in between. The DNA of the CDR3 is TGTGCCTGGAGACCCAGGAACACCGGGGAGCTGTTTTTT. It yields the protein CAWRPRNTGELFF. The full variable domain, in which reference TRBV30 and TRBJ2-2 provide the parts outside the CDR3, is SQTIHQWPATLVQPVGSPLSLECTVEGTSNPNLYWYRQAAGRGLQLLFYSVGIGQISSEVPQNLSASRPQDRQFILSSKKLLLSDSGFYLCAWRPRNTGELFFGEGSRLTVL.

The V gene is TRBV19, the J gene TRBJ1-1; possibly TRBD1 for D (6 bases). V lost 3 bases to trimming and J lost 5 bases, with 13 bases between them. This CDR3 has 14 amino acids. From germline, CDR1 is LNHDA and CDR2 SQIVND (reference sequence). This CDR3 reads CASSIGGAPTEAFF. In DNA form, the CDR3 reads TGTGCCAGTAGTATTGGGGGGGCCCCAACTGAAGCTTTCTTT.

The rearrangement joins TRBV28 to TRBJ1-2; no clear D. Looked up from germline, CDR1 is MDHEN and CDR2 is SYDVKM. Trimming pared 2 bases from V and 0 bases from J, leaving 7 bases between. The CDR3 extends over 14 amino acids. As DNA, the CDR3 is TGTGCCAGCAGTTTAATGACAACTAACTATGGCTACACCTTC. Its translation: CASSLMTTNYGYTF.

The chain uses TRBV19 and TRBJ2-5; TRBD2 might be the D (5 bases). The V gene's germline CDR1 is LNHDA and CDR2 SQIVND (reference sequence). The CDR3 runs 13 residues. The V and J ends lost 3 bases and 1 base respectively, with 6 bases between them. This CDR3 is CASSIRGQETQYF. The CDR3 region has the DNA TGTGCCAGTAGTATTCGGGGCCAAGAGACCCAGTACTTC.

The chain is built from TRBV15 and TRBJ1-6, with D possibly TRBD1 on 6 matching bases. The V gene's germline CDR1 is LNHNV and CDR2 YYDKDF (reference sequence). V lost 5 bases, J lost 4 bases, and 9 bases lay in between. The CDR3 spans 14 residues. The CDR3 region is CATSDRSYNSPLHF. CDR3 in DNA: TGTGCCACCAGCGACAGGAGTTATAATTCACCCCTCCACTTT.

The chain carries TRBV6-4 and TRBJ2-5; 7 bases are a match to TRBD1. Germline V CDR1 and CDR2: MRHNA, SNTAGT. V trimming: 5 bases; J trimming: 4 bases; junction bases outside the gene matches: 7. The CDR3 runs to 14 residues. CDR3 amino acids: CASSFRQGRETQYF. CDR3 sequence (DNA): TGTGCCAGCAGTTTTAGACAGGGAAGAGAGACCCAGTACTTC.

The chain is built from TRBV6-1 and TRBJ2-3; D ambiguous. The germline CDR1 and CDR2 sequences are MNHNS and SASEGT. The CDR3 loop spans 11 amino acids. V was clipped by 4 bases and J by 8 bases, with 7 bases between them. The CDR3 bases are TGTGCCAGCAGTGCCTCTTCTACGCAGTATTTT. Translating it yields CASSASSTQYF.

The chain links TRBV6-5 to TRBJ2-5; 9 bases line up with TRBD1. The CDR3 contains 13 residues. With 0 bases clipped from V and 8 bases from J, the junction kept 1 base outside the gene matches. CDR1 is MNHEY, CDR2 SVGAGI, per germline. This CDR3 reads CASSYSTGGTQYF. The CDR3 region has the DNA TGTGCCAGCAGTTACTCGACAGGGGGAACCCAGTACTTC.

The CDR3 sequence is CASSLSGRGQEQFF. CDR3 DNA sequence: TGTGCCAGCAGCTTAAGCGGGAGGGGTCAGGAGCAGTTCTTC. The chain links TRBV5-6 to TRBJ2-1; 10 bases fit TRBD2. The CDR3 runs to 14 residues. V lost 2 bases and J lost 10; bases outside the gene matches: 6. Germline values: CDR1 SGHDT, CDR2 YYEEEE. The whole variable domain, remainder taken from reference TRBV5-6 and TRBJ2-1, is DAGVTQSPTHLIKTRGQQVTLRCSPKSGHDTVSWYQQALGQGPQFIFQYYEEEERQRGNFPDRFSGHQFPNYSSELNVNALLLGDSALYLCASSLSGRGQEQFFGPGTRLTVL.

The chain uses TRBV18 and TRBJ2-1; D not certain. Deletions cut 3 bases from V and 3 bases from J, with 9 bases between. Germline loops: CDR1 KGHSH, CDR2 LQKENI. The CDR3 is made up of 14 amino acids. The CDR3 spells CASSPGYVYNEQFF. The CDR3 DNA follows: TGTGCCAGCTCACCCGGGTACGTCTACAATGAGCAGTTCTTC.

Comments on this clone: This same CDR3 is encoded by further DNA sequences in the sample. The CDR3 sequence: CASSLFGELFF. In DNA form, the CDR3 reads TGTGCCAGCAGTTTGTTTGGGGAGCTGTTTTTT. V gene TRBV28 combines with J gene TRBJ2-2; D unclear. There are 11 residues in the CDR3. Germline assignment: CDR1 MDHEN and CDR2 SYDVKM. V lost 3 bases to trimming and J lost 8 bases, with 4 bases between them.

This sequence joins TRBV18 and TRBJ1-3, with a possible D match to TRBD1 (6 bases). This CDR3 has 16 residues. The ends were cut back, 3 bases at V and 0 bases at J, with 12 bases in the middle. From germline, CDR1 is KGHSH and CDR2 LQKENI. The CDR3 DNA follows: TGTGCCAGCTCACCCGAGGACAGTTCCTCTGGAAACACCATATATTTT. This translates into CASSPEDSSSGNTIYF.

The gene calls are TRBV5-1 and TRBJ1-6, with D hard to call. V was clipped by 4 bases and J by 6 bases, with 14 bases between them. This CDR3 spans 15 amino acids. Germline-derived CDR1 and CDR2 are SGHRS and YFSETQ. Here the CDR3 DNA reads TGCGCCAGCAGCCCGGCCCCGGCGCGTAATTCACCCCTCCACTTT. Amino acid sequence: CASSPAPARNSPLHF.

The chain is built from TRBV5-1 and TRBJ2-2; 8 nucleotides align to TRBD2. CDR3 length: 16 amino acids. Germline loops: CDR1 SGHRS, CDR2 YFSETQ. Trimming took 0 bases from V and 6 from J; bases not matched to a gene: 7. The CDR3 DNA follows: TGCGCCAGCAGCTTGGACGGGACTAGAGTTTCCGGGGAGCTGTTTTTT. Translating gives CASSLDGTRVSGELFF.

J is TRBJ2-5 and V is TRBV10-3, with 11 bases lining up with TRBD2. The CDR3 has 16 residues. CDR1 and CDR2 (germline): ENHRY, SYGVKD. With V trimmed by 0 bases and J by 3 bases, 3 bases remained unmatched. Here the CDR3 DNA reads TGTGCCATCAGTGAGTCGGGACTAGCGGCCAAAGAGACCCAGTACTTC. It codes for CAISESGLAAKETQYF.

This sequence joins TRBV7-6 and TRBJ1-6, with D possibly matching TRBD1 (5 bases). This CDR3 has 14 amino acids. Germline V gene sequence: CDR1 SGHVS, CDR2 FNYEAQ. Trimming removed 2 bases at V and 10 bases at J, with 12 bases between. The CDR3 spells CASSLRGWGSPLHF. The CDR3, as DNA: TGTGCCAGCAGCTTACGAGGGTGGGGGTCACCCCTCCACTTT. The full variable domain, completed using reference TRBV7-6 and TRBJ1-6, is GAGVSQSPRYKVTKRGQDVALRCDPISGHVSLYWYRQALGQGPEFLTYFNYEAQQDKSGLPNDRFSAERPEGSISTLTIQRTEQRDSAMYRCASSLRGWGSPLHFGNGTRLTVT.

As DNA, the CDR3 is TGTGCCAGTAGTTACAGGGACACCGACACAGATACGCAGTATTTT. As protein: CASSYRDTDTDTQYF. This chain uses TRBV19 with TRBJ2-3, with D possibly being TRBD1 (6 bases). The germline gives CDR1 LNHDA, CDR2 SQIVND (reference sequence). The CDR3 length is 15 residues. V lost 5 bases to trimming and J lost 2 bases, with 14 bases between them.

The table lists this clone with a count of one. Germline and junction disagree at one end, which may indicate a read error. The chain is built from TRBV7-7 and TRBJ2-1; TRBD2 aligns across 7 bases. Germline values: CDR1 SSHAT, CDR2 FNYEAQ (reference sequence). The CDR3 contains 16 residues. CDR3 sequence: CASSLGRGETGGEQFF. DNA of the CDR3: TGTGCTAGCAGCTTAGGGAGGGGTGAAACAGGAGGTGAGCAGTTCTTC.